The rows below give T cell receptor beta chains drawn from one sample of a study of Ad26.COV2.S vaccination and SARS-CoV-2 variants. This table comes from immunoSEQ multiplex PCR, and its TCRdb copy is limited to in-frame clones, with some not included. The sample contains approximately 350,000 clones, about four fifths of which appear only once. Sequencing was performed on peripheral blood, taken in a trial of Ad26.COV2.S vaccine versus placebo. The receptors derive from a person between 18 and 65 years old who received the Ad26.COV2.S COVID-19 vaccine or a placebo. The CDR3 runs from the conserved cysteine through the conserved F or W. The order of the fields is D gene, clone size, V gene, J gene, CDR3 protein, CDR3 DNA. D genes are given only for firm matches. Size values are once, few and many counts, or a class for expanded clones, and some rows have none.

TRBD1,.,TRBV5-5,TRBJ1-4,CASRNRQGEKLFF,TGTGCCAGCAGAAACCGACAGGGTGAAAAACTGTTTTTT
.,.,TRBV11-3,TRBJ2-6,CASSLRGFALGGANVLTF,TGTGCCAGCAGCTTAAGAGGGTTCGCTCTGGGGGGGGCCAACGTCCTGACTTTC
.,once,TRBV3-1/TRBV3-2,TRBJ2-3,CASSQDLRVAPQYF,TGTGCCAGCAGCCAAGATCTGAGGGTGGCGCCGCAGTATTTT
.,.,TRBV7-2,TRBJ2-1,CASSPPGLHEQFF,TGTGCCAGCAGCCCCCCAGGGCTCCATGAGCAGTTCTTC
.,.,TRBV5-4,TRBJ1-1,CASSSGTANTEAFF,TGTGCCAGCAGCTCCGGGACGGCGAACACTGAAGCTTTCTTT
.,.,TRBV4-2,TRBJ1-3,CASSQGIKNTIYF,TGTGCCAGCAGCCAAGGCATTAAGAACACCATATATTTT
.,.,TRBV6-5,TRBJ1-5,CASSSMVDQPQHF,TGTGCCAGCAGTTCTATGGTGGATCAGCCCCAGCATTTT
.,once,TRBV5-6,TRBJ1-1,CASSLAGPANTEAFF,TGTGCCAGCAGCTTGGCGGGGCCAGCCAACACTGAAGCTTTCTTT
.,.,TRBV7-9,TRBJ2-2,CASSLDVNTGELFF,TGTGCCAGCAGCTTAGACGTAAACACCGGGGAGCTGTTTTTT
.,.,TRBV2,TRBJ1-5,CASSDGRGMDQPQHF,TGTGCCAGCAGCGATGGGCGGGGGATGGACCAGCCCCAGCATTTT
TRBD1,once,TRBV5-1,TRBJ2-7,CASSLGTGPYEQYF,TGCGCCAGCAGCTTAGGGACAGGACCCTACGAGCAGTACTTC
.,.,TRBV13,TRBJ1-3,CASSPGLSSGNTIYF,TGTGCCAGCAGCCCGGGACTGAGCTCTGGAAACACCATATATTTT
TRBD1,.,TRBV3-1/TRBV3-2,TRBJ1-6,CASSQGSGTGYSPLHF,TGTGCCAGCAGCCAAGGTTCCGGGACAGGGTATTCACCCCTCCACTTT
.,few,TRBV7-9,TRBJ1-6,CASSFPGRYNSPLHF,TGTGCCAGCAGCTTTCCAGGTCGCTATAATTCACCCCTCCACTTT
.,.,TRBV4-1,TRBJ1-2,CASSQVGREYGYTF,TGCGCCAGCAGCCAAGTAGGTAGGGAGTATGGCTACACCTTC
.,.,TRBV7-2,TRBJ2-1,CASELTRYNEQFF,TGTGCCAGCGAACTCACCCGGTACAATGAGCAGTTCTTC
TRBD1,.,TRBV30,TRBJ1-1,CACRGTGRTEAFF,TGTGCCTGCCGGGGGACAGGGAGAACTGAAGCTTTCTTT
.,.,TRBV5-1,TRBJ2-2,CASSSTGPSWGGELFF,TGCGCCAGCAGCTCAACCGGGCCCAGTTGGGGCGGGGAGCTGTTTTTT
TRBD2,.,TRBV7-6,TRBJ2-7,CASSPGLAPYEQYF,TGTGCCAGCAGCCCGGGACTAGCGCCTTACGAGCAGTACTTC
.,.,TRBV9,TRBJ2-5,CASSVEETQYF,TGTGCCAGCAGCGTAGAAGAGACCCAGTACTTC
.,.,TRBV7-9,TRBJ1-4,CASSLAGTYNEKLFF,TGTGCCAGCAGCTTAGCCGGGACTTATAATGAAAAACTGTTTTTT
TRBD1,.,TRBV29-1,TRBJ1-1,CSGGQGTTEAFF,TGCAGCGGCGGACAGGGGACCACTGAAGCTTTCTTT
.,.,TRBV2,TRBJ1-6,CASTGQYNSPLHF,TGTGCCAGCACAGGACAGTATAATTCACCCCTCCACTTT
TRBD1,.,TRBV2,TRBJ1-2,CASSEGRDRGLRGYTF,TGTGCCAGCAGTGAAGGCCGGGACAGGGGGCTGAGAGGCTACACCTTC
.,.,TRBV4-2,TRBJ2-7,CASSQGPSVSSYEQYF,TGTGCCAGCAGCCAAGGTCCGAGTGTAAGCTCCTACGAGCAGTACTTC
.,once,TRBV7-9,TRBJ2-5,CASISMIGVQYF,TGTGCCAGCATTTCCATGATAGGCGTCCAGTACTTC
TRBD1,.,TRBV27,TRBJ2-1,CASSPTGSNEQFF,TGTGCCAGCAGTCCGACAGGGAGCAATGAGCAGTTCTTC
TRBD2,few,TRBV4-1,TRBJ2-3,CASSQVGAGGATDTQYF,TGCGCCAGCAGCCAAGTCGGGGCGGGGGGCGCCACAGATACGCAGTATTTT
.,.,TRBV7-9,TRBJ2-5,CASSPTGAQETQYF,TGTGCCAGCAGCCCTACGGGGGCACAAGAGACCCAGTACTTC
.,.,TRBV15,TRBJ1-6,CATSRDGAAVSPLHF,TGTGCCACCAGCAGAGACGGGGCTGCGGTCTCACCCCTCCACTTT
.,.,TRBV9,TRBJ2-3,CASSLGLRTDTQYF,TGTGCCAGCAGCCTGGGACTTCGCACAGATACGCAGTATTTT
.,.,TRBV5-4,TRBJ2-5,CASSLVAGVGETQYF,TGTGCCAGCAGCTTGGTGGCAGGGGTGGGGGAGACCCAGTACTTC
.,.,TRBV2,TRBJ2-7,CASSELRVLRASSYEQYF,TGTGCCAGCAGTGAGTTGCGGGTCCTTCGGGCAAGCTCCTACGAGCAGTACTTC
.,.,TRBV6-2/TRBV6-3,TRBJ2-3,CASSYSGGDTQYF,TGTGCCAGCAGTTACTCGGGTGGAGATACGCAGTATTTT
.,once,TRBV5-1,TRBJ1-1,CASSLVGSTEAFF,TGCGCCAGCAGCTTGGTGGGGTCCACTGAAGCTTTCTTT
.,.,TRBV5-4,TRBJ2-1,CASSMGGPGEQFF,TGTGCCAGCAGCATGGGCGGCCCCGGTGAGCAGTTCTTC
.,.,TRBV25-1,TRBJ2-7,CASSDNSQGYHEQYF,TGTGCCAGCAGTGACAATTCACAGGGATACCACGAGCAGTACTTC
TRBD2,once,TRBV7-2,TRBJ2-3,CASLLAGGPTDTQYF,TGTGCCAGCCTCTTGGCGGGGGGGCCGACAGATACGCAGTATTTT
.,.,TRBV5-1,TRBJ2-5,CASSLALQGGQETQYF,TGCGCCAGCAGCTTGGCACTACAGGGCGGCCAAGAGACCCAGTACTTC
.,.,TRBV9,TRBJ2-1,CASSVADYRAYNEQFF,TGTGCCAGCAGCGTAGCGGACTACCGAGCGTACAATGAGCAGTTCTTC
.,.,TRBV19,TRBJ2-2,CASRAIRGELFF,TGTGCCAGTAGGGCCATACGGGGGGAGCTGTTTTTT